This entry features one TCR beta chain sequence. The antigen remains undetermined. This CDR3 is 11 amino acids long. Trimming cost V 4 bases and J 6 bases, with 9 bases left between them. The V gene's germline CDR1 is SQVTM and CDR2 ANQGSEA. The data belong to a study of long-term antiretroviral therapy in people with HIV. Study-level findings and limits: Blood draws took place between about 2003 and 2018 and possibly involved older ART regimens. HIV repertoires spanned tighter CDR3 length ranges than controls did. Pre-ART-expanded clones dominated the repertoire at all time points. With ART, diversity went up but was still lower than in transplant donor controls.

Researchers ran immunoSEQ v3.0 at survey level. Produced via immunoSEQ multiplex PCR; TCRdb's table is partial and in-frame only. Of 24,000 or so clones listed, around 87% are singletons. This chain uses TRBV29-1 with TRBJ1-1; TRBD1 is a possible D gene (5 bases). The TCR originated in a woman in her twenties or thirties with HIV. The specimen comprised unsorted PBMCs, sampled 1.9 years after starting antiretroviral therapy. Written as DNA, the CDR3 is TGCAGCGTTGTGGGGGTCGCTGAAGCTTTCTTT. Its protein is CSVVGVAEAFF.